This TCR beta chain was captured in a study of CD8 T cells in ankylosing spondylitis. Study conclusions and caveats: Significant enrichment of disease-linked clones was reportedly seen in matched ankylosing spondylitis synovial fluid. About 8 highly homologous variants made up a TCR beta motif, and this motif appeared characteristic of ankylosing spondylitis blood. Some of the motif variants had earlier been found in reactive arthritis patients' fluid and blood.

Generation of TCR beta libraries employed quantitative 5'-RACE incorporating molecular barcodes. Each CDR3 protein gets one entry after TCRdb re-called the 5' RACE reads with MiXCR. Counted here are a few hundred thousand distinct CDR3 sequences, roughly 12% occurring once; the ten biggest clones make up roughly 9%. The length of the CDR3 is 16 residues. The junction had 10 bases not matched to a gene; V was cut back by 5 bases and J by 3 bases. Germline CDR1 is DFQATT and CDR2 is SNEGSKA (reference sequence). The table lists this clonotype with many counts. Its target is unknown. This clonotype was obtained from a female donor with ankylosing spondylitis or in good health (not recorded which). The chain has TRBV20-1 and TRBJ2-1; 10 nucleotides match TRBD2. The sample consisted of blood, either unsorted or a sorted T cell fraction (not recorded which). CDR3: CSAASSGGSLYNEQFF. CDR3 coding DNA: TGCAGTGCTGCCTCTAGCGGGGGATCTCTCTACAATGAGCAGTTCTTC.